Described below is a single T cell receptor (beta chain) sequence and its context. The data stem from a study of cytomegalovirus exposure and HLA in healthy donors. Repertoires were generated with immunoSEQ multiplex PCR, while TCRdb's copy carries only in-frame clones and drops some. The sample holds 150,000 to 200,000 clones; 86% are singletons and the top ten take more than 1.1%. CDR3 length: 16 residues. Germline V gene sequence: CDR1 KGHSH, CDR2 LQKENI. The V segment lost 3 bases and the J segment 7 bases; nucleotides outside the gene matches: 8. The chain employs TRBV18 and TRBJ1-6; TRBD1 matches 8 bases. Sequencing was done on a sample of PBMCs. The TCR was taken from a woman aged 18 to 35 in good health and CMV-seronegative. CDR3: CASSPTTGDSNSPLHF. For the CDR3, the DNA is TGTGCCAGCTCACCCACGACAGGGGACTCCAATTCACCCCTCCACTTT.